One T cell receptor (beta chain) is described in this entry. The CDR3 contains 15 residues. With 1 base removed from V and 6 bases from J, the gap between germline ends came to 14 bases. CDR1 and CDR2 from the germline V gene are SGHDT and YYEEEE. The sample is drawn from a study of blood T cell repertoires in COVID-19. For the study at large: Acute and convalescent COVID-19 samples came from the United States, Italy and Spain. The cDNA or gDNA used as material had been derived from T cells, B-cell-depleted T cells, or PBMCs.

Per the original data handling: Estimated nucleated cell counts came from reference gene primer amplification. Some clones are missing from TCRdb's copy, which holds only in-frame ones; the method was immunoSEQ multiplex PCR. The V and J calls and clone size are taken from that table; D and trimming were inferred from the DNA. Of around 160,000 clones listed, about four fifths are singletons. The origin of this receptor is a human donor with acute or convalescent COVID-19. The donor label of this sample is uncertain. This chain connects TRBV5-6 to TRBJ1-5; D not certain. What was sequenced was peripheral blood. This chain's CDR3 is CASSLYSGGSQPQHF. CDR3 in DNA: TGTGCCAGCAGCTTGTATTCTGGAGGTAGTCAGCCCCAGCATTTT.